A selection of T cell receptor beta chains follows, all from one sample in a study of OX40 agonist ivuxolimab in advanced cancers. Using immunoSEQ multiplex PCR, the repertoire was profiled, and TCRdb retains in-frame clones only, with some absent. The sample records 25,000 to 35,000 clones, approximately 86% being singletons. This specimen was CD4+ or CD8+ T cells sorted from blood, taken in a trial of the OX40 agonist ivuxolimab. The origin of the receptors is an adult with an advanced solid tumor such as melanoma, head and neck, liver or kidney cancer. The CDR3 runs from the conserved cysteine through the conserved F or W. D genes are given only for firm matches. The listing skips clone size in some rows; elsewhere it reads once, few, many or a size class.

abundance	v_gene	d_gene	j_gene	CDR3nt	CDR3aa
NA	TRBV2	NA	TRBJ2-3	TGTGCCAGCAGCAAGGCCAGGGGCCTAGGGGCAGATACGCAGTATTTT	CASSKARGLGADTQYF
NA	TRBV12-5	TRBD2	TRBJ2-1	TGTGCTAGTGGCACCACCTTAGCGGGAGGTAAAGAGCAGTTCTTC	CASGTTLAGGKEQFF
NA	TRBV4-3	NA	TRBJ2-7	TGCGCCAGCAGCCAAGGGCCGGGGGAGGCCTACGAGCAGTACTTC	CASSQGPGEAYEQYF
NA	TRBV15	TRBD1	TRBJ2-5	TGTGCCACCATCACCGCGGGGGACAGGGAAGAGACCCAGTACTTC	CATITAGDREETQYF
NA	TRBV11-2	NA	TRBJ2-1	TGTGCCAGCAGCTTCCTCGAAGAGGCCGACAATGAGCAGTTCTTC	CASSFLEEADNEQFF
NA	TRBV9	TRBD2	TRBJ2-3	TGTGCCAGCAGCGTAGGGGGTAGCGGGAGGCATACGCAGTATTTT	CASSVGGSGRHTQYF
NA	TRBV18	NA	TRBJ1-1	TGTGCCAGCTCACGGGTCCCGAGCCTCATGAACACTGAAGCTTTCTTT	CASSRVPSLMNTEAFF
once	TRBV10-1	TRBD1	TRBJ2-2	TGCGCCAGCAGTGTCGGACAGGGGACCGGGGAGCTGTTTTTT	CASSVGQGTGELFF
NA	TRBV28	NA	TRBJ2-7	TGTGCCAGCAGACCAGGGGTTTTGATCAACGAGCAGTACTTC	CASRPGVLINEQYF
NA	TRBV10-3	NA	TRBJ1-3	TGTGCCATCAGTGAGTCCAAACAGTTCTCTGGAAACACCATATATTTT	CAISESKQFSGNTIYF
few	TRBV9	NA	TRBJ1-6	TGTGCCAGCAGGGGGGATGGGAATTCACCCCTCCACTTT	CASRGDGNSPLHF
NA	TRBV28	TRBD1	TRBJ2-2	TGTGCCAGCAGTACAGACAGGGGGCGCACCGGGGAGCTGTTTTTT	CASSTDRGRTGELFF
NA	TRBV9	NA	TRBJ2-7	TGTGCCAGCAGCGTAGACACGGGGAGTGAATACGAGCAGTACTTC	CASSVDTGSEYEQYF
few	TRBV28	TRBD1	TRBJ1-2	TGTGCCAGCAGTTTCATAGGGACAGGGTCACGCGGCTACACCTTC	CASSFIGTGSRGYTF
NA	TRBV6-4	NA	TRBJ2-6	TGTGCCAGCAGTACAAGCTCTGGGGCCAACGTCCTGACTTTC	CASSTSSGANVLTF
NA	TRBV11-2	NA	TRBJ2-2	TGTGCCACCCACCGTACCGGGGAGCTGTTTTTT	CATHRTGELFF
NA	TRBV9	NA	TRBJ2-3	TGTGCCAGCAGCGTAGGGGCAGGGCTAAGCACAGATACGCAGTATTTT	CASSVGAGLSTDTQYF
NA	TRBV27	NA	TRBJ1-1	TGTGCCAGCAGTTTGGGCCCGAACACTGAAGCTTTCTTT	CASSLGPNTEAFF
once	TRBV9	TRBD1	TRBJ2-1	TGTGCCAGCAGCATGAGATCGGGACAGGGGAAGGATGAGCAGTTCTTC	CASSMRSGQGKDEQFF
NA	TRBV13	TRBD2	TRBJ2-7	TGTGCCAGCAGCCTTTGGACTAGCGGGAGCTACGAGCAGTACTTC	CASSLWTSGSYEQYF
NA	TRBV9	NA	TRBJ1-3	TGTGCCAGCAGCCCTGAGGGAAACACCATATATTTT	CASSPEGNTIYF
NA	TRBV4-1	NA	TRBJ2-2	TGCGCCAGCAGCCAAGGGAACACCGGGGAGCTGTTTTTT	CASSQGNTGELFF
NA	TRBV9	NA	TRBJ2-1	TGTGCCAGCAGCAGGGGGGGTTCTCTCACAGGCTCCTACAATGAGCAGTTCTTC	CASSRGGSLTGSYNEQFF
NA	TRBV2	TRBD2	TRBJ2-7	TGTGCCAGCAGTGAAGCGTATGTCGAGCGGGATCAGGTAGAGCAGTACTTC	CASSEAYVERDQVEQYF
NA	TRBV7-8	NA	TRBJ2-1	TGTGCCAGCAGCCGAATGGGGGTCTCGCAGTTCTTC	CASSRMGVSQFF
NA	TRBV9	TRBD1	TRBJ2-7	TGTGCCAGCTCCCGGACAGGGACCGCCGGCGAGCAGTACTTC	CASSRTGTAGEQYF